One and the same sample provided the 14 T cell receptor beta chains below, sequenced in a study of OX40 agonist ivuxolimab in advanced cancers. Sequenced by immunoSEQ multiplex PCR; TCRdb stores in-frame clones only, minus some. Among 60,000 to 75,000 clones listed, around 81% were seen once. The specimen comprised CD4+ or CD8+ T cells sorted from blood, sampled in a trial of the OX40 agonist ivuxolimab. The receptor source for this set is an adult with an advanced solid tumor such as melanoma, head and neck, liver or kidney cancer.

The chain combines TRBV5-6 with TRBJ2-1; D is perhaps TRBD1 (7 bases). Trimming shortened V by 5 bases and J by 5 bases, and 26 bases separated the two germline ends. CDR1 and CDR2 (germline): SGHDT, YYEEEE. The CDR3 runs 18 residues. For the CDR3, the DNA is TGTGCCAGCAGTTCTACACTTACACAGGGGAGGAAGGACAATGAGCAGTTCTTC. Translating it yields CASSSTLTQGRKDNEQFF.

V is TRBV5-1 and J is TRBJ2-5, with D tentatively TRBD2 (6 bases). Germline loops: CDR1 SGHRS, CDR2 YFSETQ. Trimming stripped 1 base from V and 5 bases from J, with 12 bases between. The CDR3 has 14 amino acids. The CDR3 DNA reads TGCGCCAGCAGCTTGTATGGGGCGGGGGAGACCCAGTACTTC. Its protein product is CASSLYGAGETQYF.

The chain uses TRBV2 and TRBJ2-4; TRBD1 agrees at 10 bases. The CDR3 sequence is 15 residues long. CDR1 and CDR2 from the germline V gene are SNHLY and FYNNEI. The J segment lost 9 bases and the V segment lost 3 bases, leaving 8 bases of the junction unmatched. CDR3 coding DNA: TGTGCCAGCAGTGATCTGGGACAGGGGAACGGCATTCAGTACTTC. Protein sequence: CASSDLGQGNGIQYF.

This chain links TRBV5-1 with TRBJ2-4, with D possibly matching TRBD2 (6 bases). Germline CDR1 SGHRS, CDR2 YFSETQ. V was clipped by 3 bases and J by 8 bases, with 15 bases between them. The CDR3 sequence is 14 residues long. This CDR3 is CASSSLESGDIQYF. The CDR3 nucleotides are TGCGCCAGCAGCTCGTTGGAGTCGGGAGACATTCAGTACTTC.

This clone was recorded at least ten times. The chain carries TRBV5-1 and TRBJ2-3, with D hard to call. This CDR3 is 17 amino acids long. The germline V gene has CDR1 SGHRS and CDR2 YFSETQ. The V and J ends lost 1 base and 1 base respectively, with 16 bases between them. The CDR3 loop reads CASSLTRLFLRTDTQYF. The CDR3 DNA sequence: TGCGCCAGCAGCTTGACAAGATTGTTCCTCCGCACAGATACGCAGTATTTT. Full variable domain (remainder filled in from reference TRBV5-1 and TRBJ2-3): KAGVTQTPRYLIKTRGQQVTLSCSPISGHRSVSWYQQTPGQGLQFLFEYFSETQRNKGNFPGRFSGRQFSNSRSEMNVSTLELGDSALYLCASSLTRLFLRTDTQYFGPGTRLTVL.

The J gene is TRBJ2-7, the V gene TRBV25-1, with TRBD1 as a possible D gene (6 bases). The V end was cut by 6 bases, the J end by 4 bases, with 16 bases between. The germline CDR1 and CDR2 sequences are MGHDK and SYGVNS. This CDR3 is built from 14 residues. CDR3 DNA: TGTGCCAGCAGCCACCCCGGGACACGGTACGAGCAGTACTTC. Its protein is CASSHPGTRYEQYF.

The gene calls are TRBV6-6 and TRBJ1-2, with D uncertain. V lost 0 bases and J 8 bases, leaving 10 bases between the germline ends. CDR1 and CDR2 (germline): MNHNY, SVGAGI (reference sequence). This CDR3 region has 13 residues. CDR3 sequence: CASSYSTGKGYTF. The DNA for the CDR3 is TGTGCCAGCAGTTACTCGACCGGGAAGGGCTACACCTTC.

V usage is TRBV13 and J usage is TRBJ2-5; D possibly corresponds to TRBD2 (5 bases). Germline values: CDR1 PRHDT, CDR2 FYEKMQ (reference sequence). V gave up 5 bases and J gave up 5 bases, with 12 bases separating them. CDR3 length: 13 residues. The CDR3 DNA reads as TGTGCCAGCAGCCCCGAGGACTCCGAGACCCAGTACTTC. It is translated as CASSPEDSETQYF.

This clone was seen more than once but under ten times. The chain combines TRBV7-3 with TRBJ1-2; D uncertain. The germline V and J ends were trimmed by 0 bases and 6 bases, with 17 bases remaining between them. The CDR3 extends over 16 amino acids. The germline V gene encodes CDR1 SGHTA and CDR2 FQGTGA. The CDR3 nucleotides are TGTGCCAGCAGCTTAACCCCCAGGATGGGGATGGATGGCTACACCTTC. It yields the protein CASSLTPRMGMDGYTF.

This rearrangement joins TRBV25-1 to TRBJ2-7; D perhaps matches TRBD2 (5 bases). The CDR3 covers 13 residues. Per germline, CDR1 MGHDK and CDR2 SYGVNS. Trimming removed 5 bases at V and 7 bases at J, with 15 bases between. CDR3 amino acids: CASSSEGPREQYF. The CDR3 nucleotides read TGTGCCAGCAGTTCCGAGGGTCCACGGGAGCAGTACTTC.

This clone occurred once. DNA of the CDR3: TGTGCCAGCTCACAGGCAGCCTCCTACGAGCAGTACTTC. Encoded protein: CASSQAASYEQYF. V and J are TRBV18 and TRBJ2-7; D is undetermined. Per germline, CDR1 KGHSH and CDR2 LQKENI. The CDR3 sequence is 13 residues long. V shed 4 bases and J shed 0 bases, with 7 bases lying between them.

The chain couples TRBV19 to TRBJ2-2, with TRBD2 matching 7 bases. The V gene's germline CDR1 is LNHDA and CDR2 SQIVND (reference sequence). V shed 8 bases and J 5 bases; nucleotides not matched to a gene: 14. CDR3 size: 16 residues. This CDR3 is CASRDGGKPVTGELFF. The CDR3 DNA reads TGTGCCAGTCGCGACGGGGGGAAACCGGTAACCGGGGAGCTGTTTTTT.

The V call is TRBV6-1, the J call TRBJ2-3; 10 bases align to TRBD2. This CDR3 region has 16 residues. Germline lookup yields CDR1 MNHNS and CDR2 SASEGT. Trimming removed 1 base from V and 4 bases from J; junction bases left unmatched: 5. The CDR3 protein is CASSEESGGAADTQYF. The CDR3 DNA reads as TGTGCCAGCAGTGAAGAAAGCGGGGGGGCCGCAGATACGCAGTATTTT.

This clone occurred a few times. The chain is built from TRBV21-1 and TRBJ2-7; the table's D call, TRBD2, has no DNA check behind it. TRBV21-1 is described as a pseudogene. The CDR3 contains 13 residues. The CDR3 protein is CASSPLKPYEQYF. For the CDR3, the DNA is TGTGCCAGCAGCCCCCTGAAGCCCTACGAGCAGTACTTC.